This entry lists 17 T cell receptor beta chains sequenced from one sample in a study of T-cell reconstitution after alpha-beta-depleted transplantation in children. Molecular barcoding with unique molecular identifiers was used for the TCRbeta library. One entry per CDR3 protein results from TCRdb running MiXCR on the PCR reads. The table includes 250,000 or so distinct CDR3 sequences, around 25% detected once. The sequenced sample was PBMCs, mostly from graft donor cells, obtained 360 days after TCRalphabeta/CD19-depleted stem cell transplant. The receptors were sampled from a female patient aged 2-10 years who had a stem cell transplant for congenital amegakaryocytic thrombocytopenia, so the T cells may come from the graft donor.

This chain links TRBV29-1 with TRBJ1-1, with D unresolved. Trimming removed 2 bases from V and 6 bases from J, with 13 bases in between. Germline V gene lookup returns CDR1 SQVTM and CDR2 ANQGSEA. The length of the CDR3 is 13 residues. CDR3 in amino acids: CSVEFPGKAEAFF. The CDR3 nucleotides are TGCAGCGTTGAATTCCCCGGTAAAGCTGAAGCTTTCTTT. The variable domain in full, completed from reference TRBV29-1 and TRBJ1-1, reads SAVISQKPSRDICQRGTSLTIQCQVDSQVTMMFWYRQQPGQSLTLIATANQGSEATYESGFVIDKFPISRPNLTFSTLTVSNMSPEDSSIYLCSVEFPGKAEAFFGQGTRLTVV.

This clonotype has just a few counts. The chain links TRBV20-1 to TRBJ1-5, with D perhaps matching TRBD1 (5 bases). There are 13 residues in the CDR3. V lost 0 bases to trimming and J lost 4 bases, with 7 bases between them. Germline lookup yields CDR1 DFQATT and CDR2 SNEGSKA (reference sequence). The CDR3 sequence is CSARDGGNQPQHF. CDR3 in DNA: TGCAGTGCTAGAGATGGGGGGAATCAGCCCCAGCATTTT.

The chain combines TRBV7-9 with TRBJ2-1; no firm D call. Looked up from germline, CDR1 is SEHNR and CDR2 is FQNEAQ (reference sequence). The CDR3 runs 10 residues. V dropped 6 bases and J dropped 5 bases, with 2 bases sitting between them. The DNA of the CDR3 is TGTGCCAGCAGTAACAATGAGCAGTTCTTC. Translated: CASSNNEQFF.

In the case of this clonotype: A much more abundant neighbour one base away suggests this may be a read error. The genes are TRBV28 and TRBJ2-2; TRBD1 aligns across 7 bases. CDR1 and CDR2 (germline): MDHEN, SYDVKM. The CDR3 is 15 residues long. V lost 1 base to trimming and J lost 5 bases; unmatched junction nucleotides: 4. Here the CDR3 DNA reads TGTGCCAGCAGTTTATCAACACAGGGGACCGGGGAGCTGTTTTTT. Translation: CASSLSTQGTGELFF.

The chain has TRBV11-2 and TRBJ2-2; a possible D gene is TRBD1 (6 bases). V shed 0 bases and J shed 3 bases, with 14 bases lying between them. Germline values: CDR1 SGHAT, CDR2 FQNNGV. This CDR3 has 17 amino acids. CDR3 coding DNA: TGTGCCAGCAGCTTAGATTGGACGGGACAATACACCGGGGAGCTGTTTTTT. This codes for CASSLDWTGQYTGELFF. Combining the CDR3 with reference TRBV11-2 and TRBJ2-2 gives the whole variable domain EAGVAQSPRYKIIEKRQSVAFWCNPISGHATLYWYQQILGQGPKLLIQFQNNGVVDDSQLPKDRFSAERLKGVDSTLKIQPAKLEDSAVYLCASSLDWTGQYTGELFFGEGSRLTVL.

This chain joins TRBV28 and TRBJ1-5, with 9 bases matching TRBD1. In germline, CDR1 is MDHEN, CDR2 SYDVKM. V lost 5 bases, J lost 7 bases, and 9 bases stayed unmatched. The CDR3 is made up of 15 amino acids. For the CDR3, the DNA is TGTGCCAGCAGTCCAATGGGACAGGGCTGGCAGCCCCAGCATTTT. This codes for CASSPMGQGWQPQHF.

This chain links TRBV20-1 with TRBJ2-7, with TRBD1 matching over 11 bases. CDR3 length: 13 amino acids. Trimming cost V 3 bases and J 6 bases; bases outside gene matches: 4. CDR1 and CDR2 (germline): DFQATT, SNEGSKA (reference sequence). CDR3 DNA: TGCAGTGCTAGCCCTGGGACAGGGGGCGAGCAGTACTTC. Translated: CSASPGTGGEQYF.

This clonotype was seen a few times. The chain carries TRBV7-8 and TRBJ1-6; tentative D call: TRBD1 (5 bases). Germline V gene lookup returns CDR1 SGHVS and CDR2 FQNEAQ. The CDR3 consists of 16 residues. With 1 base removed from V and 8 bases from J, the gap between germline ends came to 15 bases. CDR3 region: CASSLEQAVLDSPLHF. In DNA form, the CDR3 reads TGTGCCAGCAGCTTAGAACAGGCAGTGCTTGATTCACCCCTCCACTTT. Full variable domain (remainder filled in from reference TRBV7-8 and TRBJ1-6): GAGVSQSPRYKVAKRGQDVALRCDPISGHVSLFWYQQALGQGPEFLTYFQNEAQLDKSGLPSDRFFAERPEGSVSTLKIQRTQQEDSAVYLCASSLEQAVLDSPLHFGNGTRLTVT.

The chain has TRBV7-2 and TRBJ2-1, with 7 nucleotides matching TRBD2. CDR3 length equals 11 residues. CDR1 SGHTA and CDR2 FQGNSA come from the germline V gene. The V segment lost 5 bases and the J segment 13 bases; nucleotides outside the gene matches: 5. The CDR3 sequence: CASSPGTNQFF. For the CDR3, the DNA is TGTGCCAGCAGCCCCGGGACTAATCAGTTCTTC.

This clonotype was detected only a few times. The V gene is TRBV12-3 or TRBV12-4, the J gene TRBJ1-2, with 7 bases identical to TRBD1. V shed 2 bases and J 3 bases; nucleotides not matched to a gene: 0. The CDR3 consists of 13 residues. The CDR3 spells CASSLTGDYGYTF. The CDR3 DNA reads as TGTGCCAGCAGTTTAACAGGGGACTATGGCTACACCTTC.

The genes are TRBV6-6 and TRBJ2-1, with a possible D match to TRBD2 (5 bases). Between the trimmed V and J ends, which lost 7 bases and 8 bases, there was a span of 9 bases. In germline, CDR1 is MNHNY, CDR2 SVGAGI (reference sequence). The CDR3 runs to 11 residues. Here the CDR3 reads CASNNGDEQFF. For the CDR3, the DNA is TGTGCCAGCAACAACGGGGATGAGCAGTTCTTC.

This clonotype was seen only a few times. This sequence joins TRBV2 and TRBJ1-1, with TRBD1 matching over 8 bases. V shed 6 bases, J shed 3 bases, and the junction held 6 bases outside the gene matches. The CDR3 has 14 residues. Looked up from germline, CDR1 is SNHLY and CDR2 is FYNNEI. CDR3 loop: CASSIAGGYTEAFF. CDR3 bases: TGTGCCAGCAGCATTGCAGGGGGCTACACTGAAGCTTTCTTT.

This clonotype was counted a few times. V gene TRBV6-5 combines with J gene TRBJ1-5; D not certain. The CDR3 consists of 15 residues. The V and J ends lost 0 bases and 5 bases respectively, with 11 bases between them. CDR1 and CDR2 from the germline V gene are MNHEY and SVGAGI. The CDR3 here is CASSYSDGDHQPQHF. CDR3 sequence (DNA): TGTGCCAGCAGTTACTCGGACGGGGATCATCAGCCCCAGCATTTT.

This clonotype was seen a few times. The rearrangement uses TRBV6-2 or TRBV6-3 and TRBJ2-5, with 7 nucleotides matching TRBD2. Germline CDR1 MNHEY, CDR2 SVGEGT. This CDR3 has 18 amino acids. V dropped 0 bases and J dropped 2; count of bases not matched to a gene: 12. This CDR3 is CASSYSIAHGGRQETQYF. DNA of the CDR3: TGTGCCAGCAGTTACTCGATTGCCCATGGCGGGAGACAAGAGACCCAGTACTTC.

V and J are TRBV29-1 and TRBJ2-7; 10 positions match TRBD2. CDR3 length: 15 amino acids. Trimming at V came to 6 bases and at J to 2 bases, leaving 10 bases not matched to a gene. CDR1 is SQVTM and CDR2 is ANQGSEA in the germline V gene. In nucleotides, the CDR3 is TGCAGCGTGGCTCCTGGACTAGCGGTTGCCTACGAGCAGTACTTC. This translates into CSVAPGLAVAYEQYF.

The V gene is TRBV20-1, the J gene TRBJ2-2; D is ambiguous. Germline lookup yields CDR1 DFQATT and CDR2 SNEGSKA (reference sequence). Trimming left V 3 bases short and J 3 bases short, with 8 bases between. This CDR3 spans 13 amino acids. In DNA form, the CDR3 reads TGCAGTGCTAGTAGTCATTACACCGGGGAGCTGTTTTTT. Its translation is CSASSHYTGELFF.

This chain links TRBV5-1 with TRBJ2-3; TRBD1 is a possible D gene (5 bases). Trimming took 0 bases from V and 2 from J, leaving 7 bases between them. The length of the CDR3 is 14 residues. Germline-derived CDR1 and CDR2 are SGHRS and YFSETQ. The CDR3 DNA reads TGCGCCAGCAGCTTGGGGACACCCACAGATACGCAGTATTTT. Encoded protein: CASSLGTPTDTQYF.